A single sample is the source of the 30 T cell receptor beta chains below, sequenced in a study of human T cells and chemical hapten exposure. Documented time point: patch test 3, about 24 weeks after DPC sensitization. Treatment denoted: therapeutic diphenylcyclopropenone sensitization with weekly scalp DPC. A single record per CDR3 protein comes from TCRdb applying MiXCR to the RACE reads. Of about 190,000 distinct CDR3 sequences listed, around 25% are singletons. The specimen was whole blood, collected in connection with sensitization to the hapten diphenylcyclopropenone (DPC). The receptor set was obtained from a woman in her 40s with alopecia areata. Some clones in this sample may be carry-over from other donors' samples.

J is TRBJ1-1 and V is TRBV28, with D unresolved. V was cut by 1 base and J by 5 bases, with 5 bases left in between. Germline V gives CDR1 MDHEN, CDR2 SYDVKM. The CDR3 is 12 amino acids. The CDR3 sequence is CASSLFGTEAFF. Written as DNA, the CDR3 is TGTGCCAGCAGTTTATTCGGGACTGAAGCTTTCTTT.

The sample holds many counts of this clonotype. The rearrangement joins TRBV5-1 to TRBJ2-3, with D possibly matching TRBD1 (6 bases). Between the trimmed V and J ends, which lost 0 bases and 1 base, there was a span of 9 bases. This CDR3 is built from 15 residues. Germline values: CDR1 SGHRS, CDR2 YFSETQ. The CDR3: CASSLAAGGTDTQYF. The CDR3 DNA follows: TGCGCCAGCAGCTTGGCGGCAGGGGGCACAGATACGCAGTATTTT.

CDR3 nucleotide sequence: TGTGCCAGCTCACCACCTTTGAATATGGAAGCTTTCTTT. Translated: CASSPPLNMEAFF. The chain combines TRBV18 with TRBJ1-1; D unresolved. This CDR3 is built from 13 residues. Per the germline V gene, CDR1 is KGHSH and CDR2 is LQKENI. V was clipped by 0 bases and J by 8 bases, with 10 bases between them.

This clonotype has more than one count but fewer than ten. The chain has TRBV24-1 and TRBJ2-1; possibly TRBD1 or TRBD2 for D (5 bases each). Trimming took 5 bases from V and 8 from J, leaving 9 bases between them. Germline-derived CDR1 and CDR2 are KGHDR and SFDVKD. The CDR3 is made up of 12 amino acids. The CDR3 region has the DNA TGTGCCACCAGTGTTATGGGGGATGAGCAGTTCTTC. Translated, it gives CATSVMGDEQFF.

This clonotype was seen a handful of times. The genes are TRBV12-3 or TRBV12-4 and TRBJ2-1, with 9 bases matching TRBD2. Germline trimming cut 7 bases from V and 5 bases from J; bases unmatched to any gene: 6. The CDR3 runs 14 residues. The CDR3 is CASMSSGAHNEQFF. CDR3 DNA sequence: TGTGCCAGCATGTCTAGCGGGGCTCACAATGAGCAGTTCTTC.

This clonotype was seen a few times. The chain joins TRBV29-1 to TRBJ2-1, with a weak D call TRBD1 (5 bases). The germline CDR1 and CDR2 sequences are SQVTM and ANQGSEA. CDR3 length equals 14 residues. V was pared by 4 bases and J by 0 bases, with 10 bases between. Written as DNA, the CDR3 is TGCAGCGTTGTATCCAGGGCCTCCTACAATGAGCAGTTCTTC. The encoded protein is CSVVSRASYNEQFF.

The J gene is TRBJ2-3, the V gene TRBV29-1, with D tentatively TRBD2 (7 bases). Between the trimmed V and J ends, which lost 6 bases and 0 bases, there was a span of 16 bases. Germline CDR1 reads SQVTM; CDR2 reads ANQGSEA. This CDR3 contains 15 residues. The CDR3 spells CSVGEGVASTDTQYF. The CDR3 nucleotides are TGCAGCGTCGGGGAGGGGGTCGCTAGCACAGATACGCAGTATTTT.

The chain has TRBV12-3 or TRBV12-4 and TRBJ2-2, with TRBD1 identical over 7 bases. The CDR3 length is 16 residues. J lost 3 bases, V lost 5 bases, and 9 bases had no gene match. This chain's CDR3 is CASSPIGDSYTGELFF. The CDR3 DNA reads TGTGCCAGCAGTCCGATCGGGGACAGTTACACCGGGGAGCTGTTTTTT.

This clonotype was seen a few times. Here the CDR3 DNA reads TGTGCCAGCAGCACAGGGTTGGACAATGAGCAGTTCTTC. Translation: CASSTGLDNEQFF. The chain is built from TRBV7-3 and TRBJ2-1, with TRBD1 as a possible D gene (6 bases). The CDR3 totals 13 residues. Trimming took off 5 bases at V and 5 bases at J, with 10 bases between the two ends. From germline, CDR1 is SGHTA and CDR2 FQGTGA.

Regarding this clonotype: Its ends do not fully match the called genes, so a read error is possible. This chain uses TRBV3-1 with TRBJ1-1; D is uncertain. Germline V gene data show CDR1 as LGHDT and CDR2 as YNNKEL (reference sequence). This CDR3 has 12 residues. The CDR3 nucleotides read TGTGTCAGCAGCCAAGCCAACACTGAAGCTTTCTTT. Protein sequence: CVSSQANTEAFF.

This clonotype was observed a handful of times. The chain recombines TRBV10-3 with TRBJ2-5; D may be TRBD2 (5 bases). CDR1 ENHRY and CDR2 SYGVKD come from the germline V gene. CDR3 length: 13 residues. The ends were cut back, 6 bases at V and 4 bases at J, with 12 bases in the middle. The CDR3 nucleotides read TGTGCCATCAGCGGGGAAAGGAGAGAGACCCAGTACTTC. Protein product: CAISGERRETQYF.

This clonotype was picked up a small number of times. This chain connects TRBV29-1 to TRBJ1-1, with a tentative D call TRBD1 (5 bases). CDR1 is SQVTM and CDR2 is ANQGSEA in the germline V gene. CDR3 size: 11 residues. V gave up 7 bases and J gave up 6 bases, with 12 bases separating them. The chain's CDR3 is CSGHSGPEAFF. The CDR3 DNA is TGCAGCGGGCACTCGGGACCTGAAGCTTTCTTT. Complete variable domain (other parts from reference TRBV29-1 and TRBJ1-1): SAVISQKPSRDICQRGTSLTIQCQVDSQVTMMFWYRQQPGQSLTLIATANQGSEATYESGFVIDKFPISRPNLTFSTLTVSNMSPEDSSIYLCSGHSGPEAFFGQGTRLTVV.

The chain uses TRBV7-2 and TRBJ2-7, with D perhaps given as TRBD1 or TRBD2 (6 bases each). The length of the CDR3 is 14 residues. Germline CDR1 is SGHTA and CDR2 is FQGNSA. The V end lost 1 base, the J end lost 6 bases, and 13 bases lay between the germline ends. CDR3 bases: TGTGCCAGCAGCTTAGAGGGGGGTTTAGGCGAGCAGTACTTC. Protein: CASSLEGGLGEQYF.

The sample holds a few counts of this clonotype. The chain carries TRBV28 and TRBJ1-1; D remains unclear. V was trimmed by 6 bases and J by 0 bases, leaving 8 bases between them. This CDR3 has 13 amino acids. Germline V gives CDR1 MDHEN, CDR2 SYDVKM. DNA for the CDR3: TGTGCCAGCAGGGGCTCAGTGAACACTGAAGCTTTCTTT. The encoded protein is CASRGSVNTEAFF.

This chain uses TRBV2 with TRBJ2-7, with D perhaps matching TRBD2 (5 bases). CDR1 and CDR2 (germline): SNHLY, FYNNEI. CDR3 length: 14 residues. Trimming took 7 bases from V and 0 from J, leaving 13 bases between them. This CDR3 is CASKGDPLSYEQYF. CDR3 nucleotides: TGTGCCAGCAAGGGAGACCCCCTCTCCTACGAGCAGTACTTC.

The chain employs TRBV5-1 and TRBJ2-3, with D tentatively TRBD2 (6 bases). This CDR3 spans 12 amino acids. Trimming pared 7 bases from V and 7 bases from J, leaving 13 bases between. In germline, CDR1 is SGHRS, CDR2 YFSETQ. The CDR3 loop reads CASWDSHYTQYF. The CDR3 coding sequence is TGCGCCAGCTGGGACTCCCATTATACGCAGTATTTT. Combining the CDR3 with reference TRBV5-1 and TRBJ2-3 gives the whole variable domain KAGVTQTPRYLIKTRGQQVTLSCSPISGHRSVSWYQQTPGQGLQFLFEYFSETQRNKGNFPGRFSGRQFSNSRSEMNVSTLELGDSALYLCASWDSHYTQYFGPGTRLTVL.

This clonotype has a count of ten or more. CDR3 residues: CASSRMPGLADNEQFF. The CDR3 DNA is TGTGCCAGCAGCAGAATGCCGGGACTAGCGGACAATGAGCAGTTCTTC. The chain employs TRBV7-2 and TRBJ2-1, with 11 nucleotides matching TRBD2. The J segment lost 5 bases and the V segment lost 5 bases, leaving 8 bases of the junction unmatched. This CDR3 region has 16 residues. Germline V gene data show CDR1 as SGHTA and CDR2 as FQGNSA.

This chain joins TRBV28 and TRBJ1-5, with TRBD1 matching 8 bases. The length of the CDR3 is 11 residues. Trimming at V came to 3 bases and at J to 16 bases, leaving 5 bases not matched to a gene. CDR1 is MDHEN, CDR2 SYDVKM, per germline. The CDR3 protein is CASSFRDRLHF. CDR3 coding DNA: TGTGCCAGCAGTTTCCGGGACAGGCTACATTTT.

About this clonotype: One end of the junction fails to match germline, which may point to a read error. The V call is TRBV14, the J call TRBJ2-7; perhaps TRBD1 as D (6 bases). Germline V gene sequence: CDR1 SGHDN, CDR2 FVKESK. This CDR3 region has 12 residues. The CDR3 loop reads CASSLQGYELYF. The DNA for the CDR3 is TGTGCCAGCAGCCTACAGGGCTACGAGCTGTACTTC.

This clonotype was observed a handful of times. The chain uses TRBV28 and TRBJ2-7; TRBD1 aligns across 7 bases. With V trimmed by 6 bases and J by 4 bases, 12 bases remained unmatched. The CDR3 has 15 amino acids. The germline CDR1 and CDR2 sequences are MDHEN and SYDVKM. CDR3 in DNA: TGTGCCAGCAGCCTGACCGGGACAGTACCTTACGAGCAGTACTTC. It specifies CASSLTGTVPYEQYF.

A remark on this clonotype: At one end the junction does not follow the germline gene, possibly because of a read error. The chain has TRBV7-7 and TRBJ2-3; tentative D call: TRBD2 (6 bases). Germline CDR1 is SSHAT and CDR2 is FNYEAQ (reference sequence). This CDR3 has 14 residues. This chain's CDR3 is CASSLSGPPDTQYF. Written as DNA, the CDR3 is TGTGCTAGCAGCTTGAGCGGGCCGCCAGATACGCAGTATTTT.

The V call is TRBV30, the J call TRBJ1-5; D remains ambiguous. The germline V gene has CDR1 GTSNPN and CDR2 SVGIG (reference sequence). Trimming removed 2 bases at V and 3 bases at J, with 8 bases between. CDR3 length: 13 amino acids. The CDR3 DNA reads TGTGCCTGGAGTATGGCAGTCAATCAGCCCCAGCATTTT. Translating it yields CAWSMAVNQPQHF.

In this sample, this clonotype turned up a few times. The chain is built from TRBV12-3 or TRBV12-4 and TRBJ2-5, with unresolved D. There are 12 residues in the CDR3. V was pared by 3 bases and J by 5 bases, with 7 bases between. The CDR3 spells CASSFVRETQYF. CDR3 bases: TGTGCCAGCAGTTTTGTGCGGGAGACCCAGTACTTC.

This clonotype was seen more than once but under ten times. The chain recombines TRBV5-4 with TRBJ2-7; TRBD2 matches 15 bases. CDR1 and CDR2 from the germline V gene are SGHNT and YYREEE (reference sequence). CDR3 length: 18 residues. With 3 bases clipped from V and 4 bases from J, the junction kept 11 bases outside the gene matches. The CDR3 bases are TGTGCCAGCAGCTCCGCTTCCACCGGGACTAGCGGGAGGTACGAGCAGTACTTC. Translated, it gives CASSSASTGTSGRYEQYF.

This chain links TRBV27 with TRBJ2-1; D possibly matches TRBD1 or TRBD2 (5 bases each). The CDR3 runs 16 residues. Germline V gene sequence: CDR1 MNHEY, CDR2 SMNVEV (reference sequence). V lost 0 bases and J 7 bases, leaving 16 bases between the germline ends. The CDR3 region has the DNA TGTGCCAGCAGTTTATCGAGGGACCTCCGCAGAAATGAGCAGTTCTTC. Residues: CASSLSRDLRRNEQFF.

The chain's CDR3 is CASSREGLAGVPYF. The CDR3 bases are TGTGCCAGCAGCCGGGAGGGACTAGCGGGAGTTCCGTACTTC. This chain connects TRBV12-3 or TRBV12-4 to TRBJ2-7; TRBD2 matches at 14 bases. The CDR3 extends over 14 amino acids. V was clipped by 6 bases and J by 12 bases; unmatched bases: 10.

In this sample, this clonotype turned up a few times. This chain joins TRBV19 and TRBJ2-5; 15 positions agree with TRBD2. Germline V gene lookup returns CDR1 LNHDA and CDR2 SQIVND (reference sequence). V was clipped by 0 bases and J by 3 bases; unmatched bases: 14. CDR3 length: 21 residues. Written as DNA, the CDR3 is TGTGCCAGTAGTATAGATCCCCGGCGGACTAGCGGGAGGGCAACAGAAGAGACCCAGTACTTC. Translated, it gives CASSIDPRRTSGRATEETQYF.

The CDR3, as DNA: TGCAGTGCTACAGCGGGGAGCAATGAGCAGTTCTTC. Translating it yields CSATAGSNEQFF. The chain couples TRBV20-1 to TRBJ2-1; 7 nucleotides line up with TRBD2. V was pared by 4 bases and J by 6 bases, with 3 bases of the junction left unmatched. CDR3 size: 12 residues. Germline CDR1 reads DFQATT; CDR2 reads SNEGSKA (reference sequence).

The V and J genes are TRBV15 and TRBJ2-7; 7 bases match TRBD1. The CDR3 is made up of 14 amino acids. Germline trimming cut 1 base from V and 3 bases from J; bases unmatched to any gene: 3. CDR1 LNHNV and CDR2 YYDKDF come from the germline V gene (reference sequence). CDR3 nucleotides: TGTGCCACCAGCAGAGGGACAGGCTTCTACGAGCAGTACTTC. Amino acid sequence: CATSRGTGFYEQYF.

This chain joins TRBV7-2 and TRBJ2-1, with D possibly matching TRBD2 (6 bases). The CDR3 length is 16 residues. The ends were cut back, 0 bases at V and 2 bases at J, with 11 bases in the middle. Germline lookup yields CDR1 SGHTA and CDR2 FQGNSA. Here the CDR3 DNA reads TGTGCCAGCAGCTTAGCGCAGGGCGGGGCCTACAATGAGCAGTTCTTC. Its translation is CASSLAQGGAYNEQFF.